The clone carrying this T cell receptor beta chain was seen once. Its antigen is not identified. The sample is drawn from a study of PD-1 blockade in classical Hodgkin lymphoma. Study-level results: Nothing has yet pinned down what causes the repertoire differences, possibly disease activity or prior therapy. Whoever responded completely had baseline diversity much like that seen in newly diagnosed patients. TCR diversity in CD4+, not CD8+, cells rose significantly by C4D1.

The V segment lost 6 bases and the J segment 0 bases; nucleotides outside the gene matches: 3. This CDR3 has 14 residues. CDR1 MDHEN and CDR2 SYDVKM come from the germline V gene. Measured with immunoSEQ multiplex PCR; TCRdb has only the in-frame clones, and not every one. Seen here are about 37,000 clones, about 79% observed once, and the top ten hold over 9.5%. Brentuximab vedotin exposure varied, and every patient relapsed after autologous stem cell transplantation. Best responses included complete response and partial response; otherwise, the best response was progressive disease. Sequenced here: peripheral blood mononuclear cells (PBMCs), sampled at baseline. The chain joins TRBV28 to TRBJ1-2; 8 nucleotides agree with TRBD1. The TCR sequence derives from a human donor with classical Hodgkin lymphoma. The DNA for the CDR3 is TGTGCCAGCAGACGACAGGGGTCTAACTATGGCTACACCTTC. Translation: CASRRQGSNYGYTF.